This TCR beta chain was retrieved from a study of control samples from healthy donors and cancer patients. TCRdb keeps only in-frame clones here, not all; method: immunoSEQ multiplex PCR. In the table there are more than 30,000 clones, roughly 95% of which are singletons. This TCR came from a man in his sixties in good health. The sequencing sample was made of blood.

CDR3 amino acids: CASSRGGQASEEQYF. CDR3 DNA: TGTGCCAGCAGTAGGGGAGGACAGGCATCGGAAGAGCAGTACTTC. The rearrangement uses TRBV2 and TRBJ2-7, with D tentatively TRBD1 (7 bases). Germline CDR1 and CDR2: SNHLY and FYNNEI. The CDR3 is 15 amino acids. Trimming left V 5 bases short and J 7 bases short, with 21 bases between.